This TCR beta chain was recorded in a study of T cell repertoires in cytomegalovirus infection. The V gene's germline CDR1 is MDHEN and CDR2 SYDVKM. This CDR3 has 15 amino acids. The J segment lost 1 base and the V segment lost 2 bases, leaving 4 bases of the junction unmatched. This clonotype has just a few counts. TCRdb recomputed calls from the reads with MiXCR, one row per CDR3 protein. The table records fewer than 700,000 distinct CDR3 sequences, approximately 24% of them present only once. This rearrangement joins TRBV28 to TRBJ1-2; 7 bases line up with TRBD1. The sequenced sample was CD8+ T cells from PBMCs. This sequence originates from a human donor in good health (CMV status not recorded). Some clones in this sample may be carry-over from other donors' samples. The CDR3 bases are TGTGCCAGCAGTTTAGGGACAGATTTTAACTATGGCTACACCTTC. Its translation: CASSLGTDFNYGYTF.